The TCR beta chain under discussion was sequenced for a study of T cells after yellow fever vaccination. Study-wide results and limits: Most clones from primary vaccination resurfaced after the booster (nearly 97% CD4, more than 75% CD8). A minor fraction of clonotypes spanned both CD4 and CD8 compartments.

5'RACE template switching produced TCR cDNA carrying a universal primer site and UMIs. TCRdb re-derived calls from the 5' RACE reads in MiXCR, one entry per CDR3 protein. Of 280,000 or so distinct CDR3 sequences detected, 7.5% to 9% appear once; the ten largest clones hold about 3.7%. Trimming shortened V by 5 bases and J by 8 bases, and 18 bases separated the two germline ends. Germline CDR1 and CDR2: ENHRY and SYGVKD. The CDR3 covers 15 residues. Comments on this clonotype: Its specificity is unknown.

The specimen comprised CD4+ T cells sorted from PBMCs, sampled 5 days after the yellow fever booster vaccination. This TCR derives from a man between 18 and 35 years old who received the YFV17D yellow fever vaccine. The chain combines TRBV10-3 with TRBJ1-4, with D possibly being TRBD1 (6 bases). Here the CDR3 reads CAISLTGGGGEKLFF. The CDR3 DNA reads as TGTGCCATCAGTCTCACCGGGGGCGGAGGGGAAAAACTGTTTTTT.